These 15 T cell receptor beta chains originate from one sample sequenced in a study of T cell responses to AZD1222 COVID-19 vaccine. Repertoires were generated with immunoSEQ multiplex PCR, while TCRdb's copy carries only in-frame clones and drops some. Of 98,000 or so clones in the sample, more than 85% were seen once. Material: peripheral blood, obtained on day 0 of AZD1222 vaccination. The receptor source for this set is an adult in good health.

The rearrangement uses TRBV7-9 and TRBJ2-7; the D is unclear. V was trimmed by 4 bases and J by 1 base, leaving 5 bases between them. Germline V lookup: CDR1 SEHNR, CDR2 FQNEAQ (reference sequence). The CDR3 is 12 amino acids. The chain's CDR3 is CASSSASYEQYF. CDR3 in DNA: TGTGCCAGCAGCTCCGCTTCCTACGAGCAGTACTTC.

The V call is TRBV2, the J call TRBJ1-1; D is unresolved. CDR1 is SNHLY, CDR2 FYNNEI, per germline. Trimming shortened V by 4 bases and J by 11 bases, and 14 bases separated the two germline ends. The CDR3 spans 12 residues. The CDR3 sequence: CASSAIDLGAFF. As DNA, the CDR3 is TGTGCCAGCAGTGCGATTGATTTGGGGGCTTTCTTT.

In nucleotides, the CDR3 is TGTGCCAGCAGTGAATCGCAGCACCGCTATGGCTACACCTTC. As protein: CASSESQHRYGYTF. The chain carries TRBV2 and TRBJ1-2; D is unresolved. The V gene's germline CDR1 is SNHLY and CDR2 FYNNEI. Trimming took off 2 bases at V and 4 bases at J, with 11 bases between the two ends. CDR3 length: 14 residues.

The chain recombines TRBV6-2 or TRBV6-3 with TRBJ1-2, with D uncertain. V lost 4 bases and J lost 7, with 7 bases in between. The CDR3 spans 11 residues. The germline V gene encodes CDR1 MNHEY and CDR2 SVGEGT. CDR3 amino acids: CASSSVGGYTF. The CDR3 coding sequence is TGTGCCAGCAGTTCCGTGGGTGGCTACACCTTC.

This rearrangement joins TRBV10-3 to TRBJ2-3; D remains ambiguous. The germline CDR1 and CDR2 sequences are ENHRY and SYGVKD. With 2 bases removed from V and 4 bases from J, the gap between germline ends came to 19 bases. CDR3 length equals 17 residues. The CDR3 region is CAISETVSVHRSDTQYF. The CDR3 DNA follows: TGTGCCATCAGTGAGACAGTGAGTGTCCATAGGTCAGATACGCAGTATTTT.

Notes on this clone: The conserved final phenylalanine or tryptophan is absent from the CDR3, which likely points to a read error. Because the CDR3's place on the DNA is in doubt, the DNA is left out and the CDR3 is given as listed by TCRdb. The gene calls are TRBV27 and TRBJ1-6. The length of the CDR3 is 11 amino acids, counting both ends. CDR1 is MNHEY and CDR2 is SMNVEV in the germline V gene (reference sequence). CDR3 residues: CASSPIADGNL.

Remarks on this clone: Other DNA sequences in the sample encode the same CDR3. CDR3 sequence: CASSDSSYEQYF. Written as DNA, the CDR3 is TGTGCCAGTTCGGACAGTTCCTACGAGCAGTACTTC. The rearrangement links TRBV19 to TRBJ2-7; possibly TRBD1 for D (6 bases). CDR1 and CDR2 (germline): LNHDA, SQIVND (reference sequence). Trimming cost V 8 bases and J 1 base, with 9 bases left between them. There are 12 residues in the CDR3. Filled out from reference TRBV19 and TRBJ2-7, the complete variable domain reads DGGITQSPKYLFRKEGQNVTLSCEQNLNHDAMYWYRQDPGQGLRLIYYSQIVNDFQKGDIAEGYSVSREKKESFPLTVTSAQKNPTAFYLCASSDSSYEQYFGPGTRLTVT.

The chain recombines TRBV19 with TRBJ2-1, with 7 bases that match TRBD2. The CDR3 length is 18 residues. Germline lookup yields CDR1 LNHDA and CDR2 SQIVND (reference sequence). Trimming removed 1 base from V and 5 bases from J; junction bases left unmatched: 14. In nucleotides, the CDR3 is TGTGCCAGTAGTATAGCTAGTTTTAGGCTAGCGGAGGACAATGAGCAGTTCTTC. Its translation: CASSIASFRLAEDNEQFF.

This clone was seen only once. The V gene is TRBV27, the J gene TRBJ1-6; 7 positions match TRBD1. Germline CDR1 reads MNHEY; CDR2 reads SMNVEV (reference sequence). The V gene end was trimmed by 8 bases and the J gene end by 9 bases; junction bases not matched to a gene: 10. This CDR3 comprises 14 residues. CDR3 amino acids: CASQSLGGSSPLHF. DNA of the CDR3: TGTGCCAGCCAATCCCTAGGGGGCAGTTCACCCCTCCACTTT.

CDR3: CASSLRREFNEQFF. The DNA for the CDR3 is TGCGCCAGCAGCTTGAGGCGGGAGTTCAATGAGCAGTTCTTC. V gene TRBV5-1 combines with J gene TRBJ2-1; 7 bases match TRBD2. The germline V gene encodes CDR1 SGHRS and CDR2 YFSETQ. V was clipped by 1 base and J by 6 bases; unmatched bases: 4. This CDR3 contains 14 residues.

This clone was seen only once. J is TRBJ2-2 and V is TRBV5-1, with 8 bases identical to TRBD1. Germline loops: CDR1 SGHRS, CDR2 YFSETQ. This CDR3 is built from 15 residues. The V and J ends lost 6 bases and 1 base, in that order; junction bases with no gene match: 5. CDR3 sequence (DNA): TGCGCCAGCACCGGGACAGGAGTGAACACCGGGGAGCTGTTTTTT. This gives the protein CASTGTGVNTGELFF.

The chain recombines TRBV30 with TRBJ1-1; D is uncertain. The V and J ends lost 4 bases and 3 bases respectively, with 9 bases between them. The CDR3 is 12 amino acids. Per the germline V gene, CDR1 is GTSNPN and CDR2 is SVGIG (reference sequence). The CDR3 DNA is TGTGCCTGGACCCGCACTCACACTGAAGCTTTCTTT. Amino acid sequence: CAWTRTHTEAFF.

This clone has only one observation. The chain joins TRBV7-9 to TRBJ1-4; TRBD1 matches at 8 bases. This CDR3 spans 13 amino acids. After removal of 6 bases from V and 8 bases from J, the junction contained 5 bases not matched to a gene. The germline V gene has CDR1 SEHNR and CDR2 FQNEAQ (reference sequence). The CDR3 nucleotides are TGTGCCAGCAGGGGACAGGAAAAGGAAAAACTGTTTTTT. This encodes CASRGQEKEKLFF.

This sequence joins TRBV7-3 and TRBJ2-1; TRBD2 matches at 10 bases. The junction had 3 bases not matched to a gene; V was cut back by 0 bases and J by 7 bases. The CDR3 runs to 15 residues. The V gene's germline CDR1 is SGHTA and CDR2 FQGTGA. The DNA for the CDR3 is TGTGCCAGCAGCTTAACGGGTAGCGGGAGGAATGAGCAGTTCTTC. This translates into CASSLTGSGRNEQFF.

The rearrangement joins TRBV19 to TRBJ2-3, with D tentatively TRBD1 (5 bases). The CDR3 contains 15 residues. Trimming cost V 5 bases and J 3 bases, with 15 bases left between them. Germline CDR1 reads LNHDA; CDR2 reads SQIVND (reference sequence). CDR3 in amino acids: CASSPVSGMTDTQYF. Here the CDR3 DNA reads TGTGCCAGTAGTCCGGTCTCAGGGATGACAGATACGCAGTATTTT.